This entry concerns a single T cell receptor beta chain. The antigen is undetermined. Sequencing relied on immunoSEQ assay v3.0, run at survey level. Clones were read by immunoSEQ multiplex PCR, and TCRdb kept only the in-frame ones, dropping some. The sample lists 32,000 or so clones; 70% to 90% were seen once. The data derive from a study of long-term antiretroviral therapy in people with HIV. This CDR3 comprises 14 residues. CDR1 and CDR2 (germline): MNHEY, SVGAGI. Deletions cut 6 bases from V and 0 bases from J, with 11 bases between. The study, taken as a whole, reports: Every time point showed a repertoire led by clones expanded before ART. Absence of data on ART adherence, viral resistance or therapy changes was noted. Relative to control repertoires, HIV repertoires exhibited narrower CDR3 length ranges.

The TCR sequence derives from a man over 45 with HIV. The J gene is TRBJ2-5, the V gene TRBV6-5; D may be TRBD1 or TRBD2 (5 bases each). Sequencing was performed on unsorted PBMCs, taken 3.2 years before starting antiretroviral therapy. The CDR3 DNA follows: TGTGCCAGCAGAGAGGGGTCTTACCAAGAGACCCAGTACTTC. The encoded protein is CASREGSYQETQYF.